Sequencing of this TCR beta chain was carried out in a study of T-cell memory formation after mild COVID-19. The wider study: Largely, the TCR clusters proved donor specific.

Only a few counts were recorded for this clonotype. The antigen remains undetermined. Study outcomes and limitations: Contracting clones, day 15 to 85, had balanced CD4/CD8, and later expanders favored CD4+. CD8+ contracting clones occupied EMRA, while CD4+ ones occupied mainly CM and EM.

Germline values: CDR1 MNHEY, CDR2 SVGEGT. The CDR3 is made up of 14 amino acids. V lost 0 bases to trimming and J lost 4 bases, with 9 bases between them. In TCRdb, the 5' RACE reads were re-called with MiXCR into one record per CDR3 protein. The profile shows around 450,000 distinct CDR3 sequences, more than 20% of them singletons. Sequencing was performed on PBMCs or a T cell subset sorted from them (not recorded which). This sequence originates from an adult woman who had mild COVID-19 (a few samples of this study predate the infection). Cell type and time point are not known. The chain recombines TRBV6-2 or TRBV6-3 with TRBJ1-2, with D perhaps matching TRBD1 (6 bases). CDR3 bases: TGTGCCAGCAGTTACTCAGCAGGGGCCTATGGCTACACCTTC. This sequence encodes CASSYSAGAYGYTF.